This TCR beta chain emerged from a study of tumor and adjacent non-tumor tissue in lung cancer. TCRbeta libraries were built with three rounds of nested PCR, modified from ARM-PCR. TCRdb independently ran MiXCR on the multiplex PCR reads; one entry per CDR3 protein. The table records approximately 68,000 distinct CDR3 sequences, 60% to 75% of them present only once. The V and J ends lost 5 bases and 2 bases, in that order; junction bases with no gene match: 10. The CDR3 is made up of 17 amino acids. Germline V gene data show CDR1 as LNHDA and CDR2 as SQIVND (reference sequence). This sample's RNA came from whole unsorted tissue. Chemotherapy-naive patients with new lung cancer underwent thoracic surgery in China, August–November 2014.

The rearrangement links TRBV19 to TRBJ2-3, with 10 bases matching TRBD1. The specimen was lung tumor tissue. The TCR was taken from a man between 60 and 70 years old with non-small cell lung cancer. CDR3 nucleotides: TGTGCCAGTAGTTCCGAGGGACAGGGGCCTCCCACAGATACGCAGTATTTT. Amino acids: CASSSEGQGPPTDTQYF.